Sequencing of this T cell receptor (beta chain) was carried out in a study of T cell clonotyping in hematopoietic cell transplantation. Germline CDR1 is SGHAT and CDR2 is FQNNGV. The CDR3 consists of 15 residues. Trimming cost V 5 bases and J 8 bases; bases outside gene matches: 10. Notes on the study in general: Recipient TCR diversity dropped after transplant; expanded clonotypes rose from day 30 to 180. At the given depth, recipient repertoires were over 95% de novo clonotypes. Broader posttransplant TCR repertoire diversity was predicted by graft donor and pretransplant recipient Inverse Simpson Index values.

As to this clone: Its antigen is unknown.

Generated by immunoSEQ multiplex PCR, the TCRdb table keeps only in-frame clones and is missing some. The sample lists tens of thousands of clones, around nine tenths seen once, with roughly 10% in the top ten. The TCR was taken from a female patient aged 50-60 years who had an allogeneic stem cell transplant from a related donor, so the T cells may come from the graft donor. Some clones in this sample may be carry-over from other donors' samples. The input for sequencing was PBMCs, taken 100 days after allogeneic stem cell transplant. The rearrangement links TRBV11-2 to TRBJ1-4; 8 nucleotides line up with TRBD1. CDR3 in DNA: TGTGCCAGCAGCCCCCCCGGGACAGGTGGGGAAAAACTGTTTTTT. Its protein is CASSPPGTGGEKLFF.